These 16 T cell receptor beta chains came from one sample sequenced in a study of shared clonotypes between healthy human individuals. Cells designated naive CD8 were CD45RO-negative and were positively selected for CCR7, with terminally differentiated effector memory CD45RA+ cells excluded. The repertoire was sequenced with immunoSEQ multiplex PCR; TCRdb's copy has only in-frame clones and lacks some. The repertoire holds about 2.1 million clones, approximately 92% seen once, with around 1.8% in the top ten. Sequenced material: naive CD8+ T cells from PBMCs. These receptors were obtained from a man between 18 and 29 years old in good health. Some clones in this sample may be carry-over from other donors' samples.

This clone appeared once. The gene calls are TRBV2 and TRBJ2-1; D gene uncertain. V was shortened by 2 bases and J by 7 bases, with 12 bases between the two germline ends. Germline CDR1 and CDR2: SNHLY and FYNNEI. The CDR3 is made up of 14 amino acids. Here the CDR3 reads CASSERPSGNEQFF. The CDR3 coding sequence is TGTGCCAGCAGTGAACGACCTTCTGGGAATGAGCAGTTCTTC.

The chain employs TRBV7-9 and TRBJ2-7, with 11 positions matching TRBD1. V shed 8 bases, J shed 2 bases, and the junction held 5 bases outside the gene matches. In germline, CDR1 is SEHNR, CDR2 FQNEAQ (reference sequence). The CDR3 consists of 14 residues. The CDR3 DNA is TGTGCCAGCGACGGGGGACAGGGGGCCTACGAGCAGTACTTC. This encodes CASDGGQGAYEQYF.

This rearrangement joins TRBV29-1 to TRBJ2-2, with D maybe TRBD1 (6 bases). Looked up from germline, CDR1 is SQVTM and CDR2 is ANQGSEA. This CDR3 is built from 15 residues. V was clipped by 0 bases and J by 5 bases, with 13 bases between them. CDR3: CSVEEQGKRTGELFF. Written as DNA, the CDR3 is TGCAGCGTTGAAGAACAGGGAAAAAGAACCGGGGAGCTGTTTTTT.

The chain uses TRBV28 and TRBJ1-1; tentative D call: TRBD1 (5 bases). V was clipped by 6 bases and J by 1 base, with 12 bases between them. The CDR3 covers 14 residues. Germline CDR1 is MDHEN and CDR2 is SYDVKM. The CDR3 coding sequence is TGTGCCAGCAGGGTGATTGGGGGGAACACTGAAGCTTTCTTT. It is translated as CASRVIGGNTEAFF. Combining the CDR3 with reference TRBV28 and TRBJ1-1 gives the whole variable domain DVKVTQSSRYLVKRTGEKVFLECVQDMDHENMFWYRQDPGLGLRLIYFSYDVKMKEKGDIPEGYSVSREKKERFSLILESASTNQTSMYLCASRVIGGNTEAFFGQGTRLTVV.

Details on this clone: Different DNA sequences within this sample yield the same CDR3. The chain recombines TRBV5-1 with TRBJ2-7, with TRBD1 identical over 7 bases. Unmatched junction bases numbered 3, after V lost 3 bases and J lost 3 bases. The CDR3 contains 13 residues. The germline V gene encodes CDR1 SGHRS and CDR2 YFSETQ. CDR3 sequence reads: CASSSGDSYEQYF. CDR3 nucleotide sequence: TGCGCCAGCAGCTCCGGGGACAGCTACGAGCAGTACTTC.

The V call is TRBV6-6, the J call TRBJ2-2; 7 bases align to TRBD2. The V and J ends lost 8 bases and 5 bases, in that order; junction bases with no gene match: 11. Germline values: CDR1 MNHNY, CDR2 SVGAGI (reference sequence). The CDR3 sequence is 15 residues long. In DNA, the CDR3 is TGTGCCAGCTACGGGGGAGGGGCAGGGACCGGGGAGCTGTTTTTT. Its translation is CASYGGGAGTGELFF.

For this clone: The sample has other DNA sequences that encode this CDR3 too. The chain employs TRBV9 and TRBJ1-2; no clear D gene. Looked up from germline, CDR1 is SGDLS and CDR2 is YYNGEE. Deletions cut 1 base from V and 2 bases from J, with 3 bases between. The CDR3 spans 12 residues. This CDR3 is CASSVLNYGYTF. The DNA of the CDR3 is TGTGCCAGCAGCGTATTAAACTATGGCTACACCTTC.

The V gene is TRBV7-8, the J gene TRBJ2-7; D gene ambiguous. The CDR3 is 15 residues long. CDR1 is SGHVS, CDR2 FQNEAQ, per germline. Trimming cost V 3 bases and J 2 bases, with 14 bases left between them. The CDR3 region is CASSFDLRAAYEQYF. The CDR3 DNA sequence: TGTGCCAGCAGCTTCGACCTTCGGGCTGCCTACGAGCAGTACTTC.

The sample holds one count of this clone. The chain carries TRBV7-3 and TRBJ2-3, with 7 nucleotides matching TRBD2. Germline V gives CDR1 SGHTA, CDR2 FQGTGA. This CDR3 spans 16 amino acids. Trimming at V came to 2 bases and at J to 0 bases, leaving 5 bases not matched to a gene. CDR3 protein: CASSLVAGASTDTQYF. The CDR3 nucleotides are TGTGCCAGCAGCTTAGTGGCGGGAGCTAGCACAGATACGCAGTATTTT.

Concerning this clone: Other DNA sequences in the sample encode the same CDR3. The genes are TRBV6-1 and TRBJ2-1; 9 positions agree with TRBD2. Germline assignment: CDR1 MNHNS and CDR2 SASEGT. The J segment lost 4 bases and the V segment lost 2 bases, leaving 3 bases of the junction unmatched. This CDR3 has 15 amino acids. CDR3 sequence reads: CASSERAGGYNEQFF. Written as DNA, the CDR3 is TGTGCCAGCAGTGAAAGGGCGGGAGGGTACAATGAGCAGTTCTTC.

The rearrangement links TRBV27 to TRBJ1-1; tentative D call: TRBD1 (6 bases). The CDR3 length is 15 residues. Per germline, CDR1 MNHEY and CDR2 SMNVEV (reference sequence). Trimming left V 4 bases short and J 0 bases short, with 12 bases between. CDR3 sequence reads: CASSYNRVMNTEAFF. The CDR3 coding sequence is TGTGCCAGCAGTTATAACAGGGTGATGAACACTGAAGCTTTCTTT.

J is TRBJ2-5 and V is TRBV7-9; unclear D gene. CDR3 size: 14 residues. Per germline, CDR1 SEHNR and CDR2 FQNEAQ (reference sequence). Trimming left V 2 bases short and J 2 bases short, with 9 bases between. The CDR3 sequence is CASSLLAPQETQYF. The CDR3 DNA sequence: TGTGCCAGCAGCTTACTGGCCCCGCAAGAGACCCAGTACTTC.

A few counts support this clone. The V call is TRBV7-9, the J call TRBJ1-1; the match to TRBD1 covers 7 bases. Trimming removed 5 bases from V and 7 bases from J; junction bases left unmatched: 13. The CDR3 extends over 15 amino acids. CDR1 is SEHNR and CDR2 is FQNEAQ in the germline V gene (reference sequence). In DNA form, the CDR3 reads TGTGCCAGCAGCCCAGGGACAGCCTCGTTTGGTGAAGCTTTCTTT. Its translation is CASSPGTASFGEAFF.

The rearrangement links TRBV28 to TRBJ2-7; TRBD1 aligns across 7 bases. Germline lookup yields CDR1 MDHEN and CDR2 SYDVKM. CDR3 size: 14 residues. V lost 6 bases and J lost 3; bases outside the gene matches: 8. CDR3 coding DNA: TGTGCCAGCAGAACACACCGGGACAGCTACGAGCAGTACTTC. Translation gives CASRTHRDSYEQYF. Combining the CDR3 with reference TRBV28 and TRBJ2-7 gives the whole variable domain DVKVTQSSRYLVKRTGEKVFLECVQDMDHENMFWYRQDPGLGLRLIYFSYDVKMKEKGDIPEGYSVSREKKERFSLILESASTNQTSMYLCASRTHRDSYEQYFGPGTRLTVT.

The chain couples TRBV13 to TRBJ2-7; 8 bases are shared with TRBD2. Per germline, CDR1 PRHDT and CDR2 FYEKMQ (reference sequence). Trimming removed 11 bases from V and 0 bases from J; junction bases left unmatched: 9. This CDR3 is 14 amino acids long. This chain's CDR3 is CASGGGGSSYEQYF. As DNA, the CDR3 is TGTGCCTCCGGGGGGGGAGGTAGCTCCTACGAGCAGTACTTC.

CDR3: CASSLTAGPTGELFF. Here the CDR3 DNA reads TGTGCCAGCAGTTTAACTGCGGGGCCCACCGGGGAGCTGTTTTTT. The chain recombines TRBV28 with TRBJ2-2, with D possibly being TRBD2 (6 bases). V was pared by 2 bases and J by 4 bases, with 11 bases between. The germline V gene has CDR1 MDHEN and CDR2 SYDVKM. The CDR3 totals 15 residues.